A single sample gave rise to the 24 T cell receptor beta chains below, sequenced in a study of blood T cell repertoires in COVID-19. Clones were read by immunoSEQ multiplex PCR, and TCRdb kept only the in-frame ones, dropping some. The profile shows over 130,000 clones, 88% of them singletons. Sequencing input: peripheral blood. Receptors were obtained from a human donor in a cohort sampled during active COVID-19.

This clone has more than one count but fewer than ten. The chain couples TRBV3-1 (or the pseudogene TRBV3-2) to TRBJ2-5; TRBD2 is a possible D gene (5 bases). V was shortened by 3 bases and J by 5 bases, with 19 bases between the two germline ends. Per germline, CDR1 LGHDT and CDR2 YNNKEL (reference sequence). The CDR3 is 16 amino acids. In nucleotides, the CDR3 is TGTGCCAGCAGCCACACCTTAGACCTAGGGAGTGAGACCCAGTACTTC. Its protein is CASSHTLDLGSETQYF.

The sample holds one count of this clone. The chain recombines TRBV3-1 (or the pseudogene TRBV3-2) with TRBJ2-5; 15 bases agree with TRBD2. The J segment lost 3 bases and the V segment lost 1 base, leaving 6 bases of the junction unmatched. This CDR3 has 18 residues. Germline lookup yields CDR1 LGHDT and CDR2 YNNKEL (reference sequence). The CDR3 loop reads CASSQAGTSGGRKETQYF. Written as DNA, the CDR3 is TGTGCCAGCAGCCAAGCCGGGACTAGCGGGGGGCGAAAAGAGACCCAGTACTTC.

The V and J genes are TRBV30 and TRBJ1-2; 9 bases are a match to TRBD1. Germline V gene sequence: CDR1 GTSNPN, CDR2 SVGIG (reference sequence). Unmatched junction bases numbered 6, after V lost 3 bases and J lost 4 bases. CDR3 size: 14 residues. The CDR3 reads CAWSGTGRSYGYTF. The CDR3 DNA follows: TGTGCCTGGAGCGGGACAGGGAGGAGCTATGGCTACACCTTC. Using reference TRBV30 and TRBJ1-2 for the parts outside the CDR3, the full variable domain is SQTIHQWPATLVQPVGSPLSLECTVEGTSNPNLYWYRQAAGRGLQLLFYSVGIGQISSEVPQNLSASRPQDRQFILSSKKLLLSDSGFYLCAWSGTGRSYGYTFGSGTRLTVV.

The chain joins TRBV4-3 to TRBJ2-7; 11 nucleotides align to TRBD2. Germline CDR1 LGHNA, CDR2 YSLEER. The CDR3 sequence is 17 residues long. The junction had 6 bases not matched to a gene; V was cut back by 0 bases and J by 2 bases. This chain's CDR3 is CASSQDSVTSGAYEQYF. CDR3 DNA sequence: TGCGCCAGCAGCCAAGACTCCGTGACTAGCGGGGCCTACGAGCAGTACTTC.

CDR3 bases: TGCGCCAGCAGCCAAGTTCTAGCGGGGGGGAGCTCCTACAATGAGCAGTTCTTC. It specifies CASSQVLAGGSSYNEQFF. The J gene is TRBJ2-1, the V gene TRBV4-3, with 12 bases lining up with TRBD2. The CDR3 runs to 18 residues. From germline, CDR1 is LGHNA and CDR2 YSLEER. After removal of 1 base from V and 0 bases from J, the junction contained 4 bases not matched to a gene.

The rearrangement uses TRBV27 and TRBJ2-1; D may be TRBD1 (5 bases). Trimming shortened V by 2 bases and J by 10 bases, and 9 bases separated the two germline ends. Germline assignment: CDR1 MNHEY and CDR2 SMNVEV (reference sequence). The CDR3 sequence is 12 residues long. In DNA, the CDR3 is TGTGCCAGCAGTTTACAGGGAAGGGAGCAGTTCTTC. It codes for CASSLQGREQFF.

V gene TRBV10-2 combines with J gene TRBJ2-3, with 15 bases matching TRBD2. The CDR3 is made up of 18 amino acids. Per germline, CDR1 WSHSY and CDR2 SAAADI. The V gene end was trimmed by 0 bases and the J gene end by 3 bases; junction bases not matched to a gene: 4. CDR3 nucleotide sequence: TGCGCCAGCAGTGAGTCCCGGACTAGCGGGGGGGCTACAGATACGCAGTATTTT. It yields the protein CASSESRTSGGATDTQYF.

The chain has TRBV18 and TRBJ1-6, with 7 bases aligning to TRBD1. This CDR3 has 16 amino acids. Looked up from germline, CDR1 is KGHSH and CDR2 is LQKENI. The V segment lost 6 bases and the J segment 4 bases; nucleotides outside the gene matches: 9. The CDR3 region has the DNA TGTGCCAGCTCGTCACAGGGGAGATCTTATAATTCACCCCTCCACTTT. Translating gives CASSSQGRSYNSPLHF. The full variable domain, in which reference TRBV18 and TRBJ1-6 provide the parts outside the CDR3, is NAGVMQNPRHLVRRRGQEARLRCSPMKGHSHVYWYRQLPEEGLKFMVYLQKENIIDESGMPKERFSAEFPKEGPSILRIQQVVRGDSAAYFCASSSQGRSYNSPLHFGNGTRLTVT.

This chain joins TRBV5-4 and TRBJ1-2; D unclear. The V gene's germline CDR1 is SGHNT and CDR2 YYREEE (reference sequence). Trimming removed 0 bases from V and 4 bases from J, with 13 bases in between. The length of the CDR3 is 15 residues. The CDR3 DNA reads as TGTGCCAGCAGCTTGGCGCTGGAGGGAACCTATGGCTACACCTTC. Protein product: CASSLALEGTYGYTF.

The chain has TRBV3-1 (or the pseudogene TRBV3-2) and TRBJ1-1; 8 positions agree with TRBD1. There are 17 residues in the CDR3. The germline V gene encodes CDR1 LGHDT and CDR2 YNNKEL (reference sequence). V dropped 4 bases and J dropped 0; count of bases not matched to a gene: 10. DNA of the CDR3: TGTGCCAGCAGCCTCCTTGACAGGGGACAAATGAACACTGAAGCTTTCTTT. It translates to CASSLLDRGQMNTEAFF.

The rearrangement joins TRBV5-4 to TRBJ2-1; 16 nucleotides agree with TRBD2. The ends lost 4 bases at V and 8 bases at J; junction bases unmatched: 3. CDR3 size: 15 residues. Per the germline V gene, CDR1 is SGHNT and CDR2 is YYREEE (reference sequence). The CDR3 DNA reads TGTGCCAGCAGCACGGGACTAGCGGGGGGGTATGAGCAGTTCTTC. This codes for CASSTGLAGGYEQFF.

The V and J genes are TRBV18 and TRBJ2-5; maybe TRBD1 (6 bases). CDR1 and CDR2 from the germline V gene are KGHSH and LQKENI. Trimming pared 1 base from V and 2 bases from J, leaving 11 bases between. The CDR3 runs 15 residues. The CDR3 coding sequence is TGTGCCAGCTCACCACTCGGGACACAGCAAGAGACCCAGTACTTC. Translation gives CASSPLGTQQETQYF.

The chain couples TRBV3-1 (or the pseudogene TRBV3-2) to TRBJ2-1, with TRBD2 matching over 8 bases. Germline values: CDR1 LGHDT, CDR2 YNNKEL (reference sequence). The length of the CDR3 is 14 residues. The ends lost 4 bases at V and 10 bases at J; junction bases unmatched: 9. The CDR3 bases are TGTGCCAGCAGCCCCATGGCGGGGGGCTGGGAGCAGTTCTTC. Amino acids: CASSPMAGGWEQFF.

V usage is TRBV6-2 or TRBV6-3 and J usage is TRBJ1-6; D uncertain. CDR3 length: 15 residues. V dropped 2 bases and J dropped 10 bases, with 15 bases sitting between them. Per the germline V gene, CDR1 is MNHEY and CDR2 is SVGEGT. The CDR3 is CASSYPGGIRSPLHF. CDR3 DNA: TGTGCCAGCAGTTACCCCGGCGGGATACGGTCACCCCTCCACTTT.

V gene TRBV7-9 combines with J gene TRBJ1-1; D may be TRBD1 (5 bases). With 3 bases removed from V and 0 bases from J, the gap between germline ends came to 8 bases. This CDR3 is built from 14 residues. Germline V gene lookup returns CDR1 SEHNR and CDR2 FQNEAQ (reference sequence). The chain's CDR3 is CASSFRQMNTEAFF. For the CDR3, the DNA is TGTGCCAGCAGCTTCAGACAGATGAACACTGAAGCTTTCTTT.

The sample holds one count of this clone. The chain uses TRBV18 and TRBJ2-2, with D tentatively TRBD2 (7 bases). CDR3 length: 16 residues. Between the trimmed V and J ends, which lost 3 bases and 3 bases, there was a span of 14 bases. CDR1 and CDR2 from the germline V gene are KGHSH and LQKENI. The chain's CDR3 is CASSPRGGPYTGELFF. The CDR3 DNA reads as TGTGCCAGCTCACCTCGCGGGGGCCCTTACACCGGGGAGCTGTTTTTT. Drawing the rest from reference TRBV18 and TRBJ2-2, the complete variable domain is NAGVMQNPRHLVRRRGQEARLRCSPMKGHSHVYWYRQLPEEGLKFMVYLQKENIIDESGMPKERFSAEFPKEGPSILRIQQVVRGDSAAYFCASSPRGGPYTGELFFGEGSRLTVL.

This chain joins TRBV6-5 and TRBJ2-5; 12 bases are a match to TRBD2. V gave up 6 bases and J gave up 2 bases; unmatched junction bases: 4. The CDR3 sequence is 15 residues long. Germline CDR1 and CDR2: MNHEY and SVGAGI. Here the CDR3 DNA reads TGTGCCAGCAGAGGACTAGCGGGGCAACAAGAGACCCAGTACTTC. It codes for CASRGLAGQQETQYF.

V and J are TRBV2 and TRBJ2-3; D is uncertain. Germline lookup yields CDR1 SNHLY and CDR2 FYNNEI. Trimming took 6 bases from V and 0 from J, leaving 7 bases between them. The CDR3 extends over 13 amino acids. The CDR3 nucleotides are TGTGCCAGCAGGGAATCTAGCACAGATACGCAGTATTTT. Residues: CASRESSTDTQYF.

The chain is built from TRBV4-3 and TRBJ1-1; D is undetermined. The length of the CDR3 is 13 residues. V shed 2 bases and J shed 1 base, with 5 bases lying between them. The germline V gene has CDR1 LGHNA and CDR2 YSLEER. The DNA of the CDR3 is TGCGCCAGCAGCCAAACAGAGAACACTGAAGCTTTCTTT. Amino acid sequence: CASSQTENTEAFF.

The J gene is TRBJ2-2, the V gene TRBV27; D is ambiguous. Germline V gene data show CDR1 as MNHEY and CDR2 as SMNVEV (reference sequence). Between the trimmed V and J ends, which lost 1 base and 8 bases, there was a span of 17 bases. This CDR3 is 16 amino acids long. CDR3: CASSLLAPRVVGELFF. CDR3 in DNA: TGTGCCAGCAGTTTATTAGCCCCGAGAGTTGTGGGGGAGCTGTTTTTT.

This clone appeared a single time. V usage is TRBV25-1 and J usage is TRBJ2-5; 8 positions agree with TRBD1. This CDR3 contains 15 residues. Germline assignment: CDR1 MGHDK and CDR2 SYGVNS. V was clipped by 6 bases and J by 9 bases; unmatched bases: 15. The chain's CDR3 is CASREGTGGSRAQYF. The CDR3 DNA follows: TGTGCCAGCAGAGAGGGGACAGGTGGAAGTAGGGCCCAGTACTTC.

V is TRBV4-3 and J is TRBJ1-2; TRBD1 matches at 7 bases. CDR1 is LGHNA, CDR2 YSLEER, per germline. The V and J ends lost 4 bases and 2 bases, in that order; junction bases with no gene match: 7. The CDR3 has 15 amino acids. The CDR3 region is CASSPTRDRNYGYTF. CDR3 bases: TGCGCCAGCAGCCCAACCCGGGACAGAAACTATGGCTACACCTTC.

This sequence joins TRBV19 and TRBJ2-7; perhaps TRBD2 as D (5 bases). V lost 5 bases to trimming and J lost 0 bases, with 8 bases between them. This CDR3 has 13 amino acids. Germline V gene sequence: CDR1 LNHDA, CDR2 SQIVND (reference sequence). This CDR3 reads CASSAGVSYEQYF. The CDR3 bases are TGTGCCAGTAGTGCCGGGGTCTCCTACGAGCAGTACTTC. Drawing the rest from reference TRBV19 and TRBJ2-7, the complete variable domain is DGGITQSPKYLFRKEGQNVTLSCEQNLNHDAMYWYRQDPGQGLRLIYYSQIVNDFQKGDIAEGYSVSREKKESFPLTVTSAQKNPTAFYLCASSAGVSYEQYFGPGTRLTVT.

The chain links TRBV23-1 to TRBJ1-1; D is perhaps TRBD1 (5 bases). TRBV23-1 belongs to the ORF category, with a function that is uncertain. V was cut by 3 bases and J by 3 bases, with 11 bases left in between. The CDR3 covers 14 residues. In DNA, the CDR3 is TGCGCCAGCAGTCAGGGAGGGGCTTACACTGAAGCTTTCTTT. The encoded protein is CASSQGGAYTEAFF.